Listed below are T cell receptor beta chains from one sample, sequenced in a study of blood T cells in healthy people across ages. TCRdb reprocessed the 5' RACE reads with MiXCR, giving one entry per CDR3 protein. The repertoire holds 1,800,000 or so distinct CDR3 sequences, with around 42% as singletons. Sequenced material: blood. The receptors here all came from a human donor in good health. CDR3s include the opening cysteine and the closing phenylalanine or tryptophan. The order of the fields is V gene, CDR3 protein.

v_call: TRBV4-2
cdr3_aa: CASSQEGKRVANTGELFF

v_call: TRBV5-1
cdr3_aa: CASSLYRGVDYNEQFF

v_call: TRBV5-1
cdr3_aa: CASSLGLVGRIMEKLFF

v_call: TRBV6-2/TRBV6-3
cdr3_aa: CASGPQGPLNTEAFF

v_call: TRBV12-3/TRBV12-4
cdr3_aa: CASTLGLAGASQFF

v_call: TRBV7-8
cdr3_aa: CASSSGQISYTQYF

v_call: TRBV20-1
cdr3_aa: CSATHLQGEAFF

v_call: TRBV29-1
cdr3_aa: CSVETSDREAVYEQYF

v_call: TRBV12-3/TRBV12-4
cdr3_aa: CASSSLTQGPSGANVLTF

v_call: TRBV10-3
cdr3_aa: CAISEPGLRTDTQYF

v_call: TRBV2
cdr3_aa: CASSVQGTYYGYTF

v_call: TRBV4-1
cdr3_aa: CASSQVNLVAYNEQFF

v_call: TRBV12-3/TRBV12-4
cdr3_aa: CASSLWDRVGEQYF

v_call: TRBV20-1
cdr3_aa: CSAYGQGYEQYF

v_call: TRBV7-8
cdr3_aa: CASRLGSLPYEQYF

v_call: TRBV20-1
cdr3_aa: CSAPAGGPSETQYF

v_call: TRBV5-1
cdr3_aa: CASSLAGTKAQYF

v_call: TRBV20-1
cdr3_aa: CSASLTLAGELFF

v_call: TRBV11-2
cdr3_aa: CASSFQGGGVRETQYF

v_call: TRBV6-5
cdr3_aa: CASSQGRETQYF

v_call: TRBV5-1
cdr3_aa: CASSLQGAGQETQYF

v_call: TRBV10-3
cdr3_aa: CATQPRTDSYNEQFF

v_call: TRBV6-2/TRBV6-3
cdr3_aa: CASSSRAPEGGYTF

v_call: TRBV11-3
cdr3_aa: CASSLDGTATDTQYF

v_call: TRBV7-9
cdr3_aa: CASSHNIPYEQYF

v_call: TRBV13
cdr3_aa: CASSSEGGYNSPLHF

v_call: TRBV9
cdr3_aa: CASSVGGGVQEPQHF

v_call: TRBV20-1
cdr3_aa: CSARDPWRKSQYF

v_call: TRBV24-1
cdr3_aa: CATNRLAGDDTDTQYF

v_call: TRBV20-1
cdr3_aa: CSAEKAGNYEQYF

v_call: TRBV4-1
cdr3_aa: CASSQKTGRSGGYTF

v_call: TRBV7-3
cdr3_aa: CASSLTIGQPGANVLTF

v_call: TRBV7-8
cdr3_aa: CASSRGQLAFQETQYF

v_call: TRBV6-2/TRBV6-3
cdr3_aa: CASSYFRDYEQFF

v_call: TRBV4-2
cdr3_aa: CASSQVKGKGLGEQFF

v_call: TRBV28
cdr3_aa: CASSYRSTGTYEQYF

v_call: TRBV7-3
cdr3_aa: CASSIDRGTYNGQFF

v_call: TRBV4-1
cdr3_aa: CASSPQGTGANSPLHF

v_call: TRBV7-8
cdr3_aa: CASSSTATGAANTQYF

v_call: TRBV5-1
cdr3_aa: CASSLGDGRFYGYTF

v_call: TRBV20-1
cdr3_aa: CSARMLAGGRQFF

v_call: TRBV5-1
cdr3_aa: CASSPNGQGAEQYF

v_call: TRBV5-1
cdr3_aa: CASSTSVENTEAFF

v_call: TRBV18
cdr3_aa: CASSMAEDNEQFF

v_call: TRBV3-1
cdr3_aa: CASSLRWRHTGDTEAFF

v_call: TRBV28
cdr3_aa: CATRPRLAGGTDTQYF

v_call: TRBV11-1
cdr3_aa: CASTLTSGMNNEQFF

v_call: TRBV27
cdr3_aa: CASSLSLDGYEQYF

v_call: TRBV20-1
cdr3_aa: CSAADNSGSYNEQFF

v_call: TRBV3-1
cdr3_aa: CASSHSWGTSEQYF

v_call: TRBV4-2
cdr3_aa: CASSQGSPGEETQYF

v_call: TRBV24-1
cdr3_aa: CATSDPIWETQYF

v_call: TRBV4-3
cdr3_aa: CASSQARGTVYNEQFF

v_call: TRBV12-3/TRBV12-4
cdr3_aa: CASTGGNGEQFF

v_call: TRBV9
cdr3_aa: CASSARWGTGHEQYF

v_call: TRBV7-2
cdr3_aa: CASSSNRQSYEQYF

v_call: TRBV20-1
cdr3_aa: CSAHQLGVGSPLHF

v_call: TRBV5-1
cdr3_aa: CASSADKYPYEQYF